Presented here are 2 T cell receptor beta chains from one specimen sequenced in a study of CD8 T cells in Susac syndrome. RNA in amounts of roughly 0.45 to 1 ug was reverse transcribed with random hexamers. MiXCR, run by TCRdb on the immunoSEQ multiplex PCR reads, gives a single entry per CDR3 protein. In the table there are 140,000 to 150,000 distinct CDR3 sequences, around 96% of which are singletons. Specimen: CD4+ T cells from PBMCs. Receptors originate from a human donor with multiple sclerosis.

The chain recombines TRBV4-1 with TRBJ2-7, with D maybe TRBD1 (5 bases). V lost 4 bases to trimming and J lost 4 bases, with 17 bases between them. The CDR3 consists of 15 residues. Germline lookup yields CDR1 MGHRA and CDR2 YSYEKL. This CDR3 is CASSLGQIKGYEQYF. DNA of the CDR3: TGCGCCAGCAGCCTCGGACAAATAAAGGGGTACGAGCAGTACTTC.

The chain couples TRBV3-1 to TRBJ2-5; D unresolved. Trimming cost V 4 bases and J 5 bases, with 8 bases left between them. This CDR3 is built from 12 residues. Germline CDR1 is LGHDT and CDR2 is YNNKEL (reference sequence). Here the CDR3 reads CASSRTRETQYF. The CDR3 bases are TGTGCCAGCAGCCGCACACGGGAGACCCAGTACTTC.